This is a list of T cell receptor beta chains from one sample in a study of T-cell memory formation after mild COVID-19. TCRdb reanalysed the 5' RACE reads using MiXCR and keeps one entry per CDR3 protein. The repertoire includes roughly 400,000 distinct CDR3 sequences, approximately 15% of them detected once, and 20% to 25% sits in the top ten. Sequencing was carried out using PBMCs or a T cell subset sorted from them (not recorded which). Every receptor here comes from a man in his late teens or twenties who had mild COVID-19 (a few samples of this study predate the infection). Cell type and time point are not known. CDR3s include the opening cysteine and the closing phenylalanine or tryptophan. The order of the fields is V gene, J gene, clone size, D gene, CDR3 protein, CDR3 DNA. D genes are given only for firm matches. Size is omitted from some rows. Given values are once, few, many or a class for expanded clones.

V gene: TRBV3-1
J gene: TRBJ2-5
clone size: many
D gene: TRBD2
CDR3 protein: CASSQPGGPTETQYF
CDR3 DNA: TGTGCCAGCAGCCAACCGGGGGGGCCCACAGAGACCCAGTACTTC

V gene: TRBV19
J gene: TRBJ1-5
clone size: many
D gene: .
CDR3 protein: CASTPGGQPQHF
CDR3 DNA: TGTGCCAGTACCCCCGGGGGGCAGCCCCAGCATTTT

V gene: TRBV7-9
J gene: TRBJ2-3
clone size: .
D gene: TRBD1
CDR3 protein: CASSRRDRAVIDTQYF
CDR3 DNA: TGTGCCAGCAGCCGCCGGGACAGGGCGGTCATAGATACGCAGTATTTT

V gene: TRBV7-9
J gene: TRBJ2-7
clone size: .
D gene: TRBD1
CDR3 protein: CASSSLGQGAEEQYF
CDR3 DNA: TGTGCCAGCAGCTCACTGGGACAGGGGGCGGAGGAGCAGTACTTC

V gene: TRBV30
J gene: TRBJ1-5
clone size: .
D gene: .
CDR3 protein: CAWSGMENQPQHF
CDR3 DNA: TGTGCCTGGAGTGGGATGGAAAATCAGCCCCAGCATTTT

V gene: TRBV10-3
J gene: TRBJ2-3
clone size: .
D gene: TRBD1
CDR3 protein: CATTSGQHTDTQYF
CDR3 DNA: TGTGCCACAACTTCGGGACAGCACACAGATACGCAGTATTTT

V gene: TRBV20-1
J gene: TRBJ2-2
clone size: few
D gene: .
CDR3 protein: CSATDHYTGELFF
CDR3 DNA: TGCAGTGCCACGGACCACTACACCGGGGAGCTGTTTTTT

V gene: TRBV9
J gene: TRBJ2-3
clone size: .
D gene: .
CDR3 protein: CASSVGSSTDTQYF
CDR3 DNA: TGTGCCAGCAGCGTAGGGAGTAGCACAGATACGCAGTATTTT

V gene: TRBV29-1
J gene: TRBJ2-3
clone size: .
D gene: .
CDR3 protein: CRVPVGAGPSDTQYF
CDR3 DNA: TGCAGAGTCCCCGTAGGGGCAGGGCCCTCAGATACGCAGTATTTT

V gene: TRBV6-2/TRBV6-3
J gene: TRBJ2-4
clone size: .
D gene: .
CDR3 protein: CASLPGKEGKAKNIQYF
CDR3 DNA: TGTGCCAGCCTCCCCGGGAAGGAGGGAAAGGCCAAAAACATTCAGTACTTC

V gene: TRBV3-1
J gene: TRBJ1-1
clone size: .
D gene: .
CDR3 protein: CASRDSTVMNTEAFF
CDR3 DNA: TGTGCCAGCAGGGACTCGACAGTCATGAACACTGAAGCTTTCTTT

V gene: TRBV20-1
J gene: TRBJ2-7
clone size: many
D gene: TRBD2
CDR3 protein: CSARDGAGGPYEQYF
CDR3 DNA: TGCAGTGCTAGAGACGGAGCGGGGGGGCCCTACGAGCAGTACTTC

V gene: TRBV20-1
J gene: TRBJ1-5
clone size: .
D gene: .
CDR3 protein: CSATQVDSNQPQHF
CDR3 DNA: TGCAGTGCTACCCAGGTGGATAGCAATCAGCCCCAGCATTTT

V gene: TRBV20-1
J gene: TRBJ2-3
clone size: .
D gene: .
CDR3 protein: CSAREASLDTQYF
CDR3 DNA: TGCAGTGCTAGAGAGGCCAGCCTGGATACGCAGTATTTT

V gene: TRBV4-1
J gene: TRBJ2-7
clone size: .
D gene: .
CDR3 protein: CASSQATDPYYEQYF
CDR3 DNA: TGCGCCAGCAGCCAGGCGACAGATCCTTACTACGAGCAGTACTTC

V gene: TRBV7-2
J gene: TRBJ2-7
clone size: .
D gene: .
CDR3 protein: CASSLSRANYEQYF
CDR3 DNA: TGTGCCAGCAGCTTAAGCAGGGCGAACTACGAGCAGTACTTC

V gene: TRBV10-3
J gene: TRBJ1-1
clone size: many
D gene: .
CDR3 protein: CAISESRTAMNTEAFF
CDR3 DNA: TGTGCCATCAGTGAGTCCAGGACAGCGATGAACACTGAAGCTTTCTTT

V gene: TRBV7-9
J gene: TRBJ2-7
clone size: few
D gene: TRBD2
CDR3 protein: CASSPRDYYEQYF
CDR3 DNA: TGTGCCAGCAGCCCTCGGGACTACTACGAGCAGTACTTC

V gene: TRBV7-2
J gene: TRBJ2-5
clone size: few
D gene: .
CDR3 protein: CASSLPGLETQYF
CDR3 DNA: TGTGCCAGCAGCCTCCCGGGGTTGGAGACCCAGTACTTC

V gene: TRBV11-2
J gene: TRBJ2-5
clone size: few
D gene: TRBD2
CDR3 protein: CASSLDLASGGGETQYF
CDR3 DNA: TGTGCCAGCAGCTTAGATCTGGCTAGCGGGGGGGGAGAGACCCAGTACTTC

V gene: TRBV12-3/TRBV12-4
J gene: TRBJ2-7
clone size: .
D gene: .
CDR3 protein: CASSFWDGEQYF
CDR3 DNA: TGTGCCAGCAGTTTCTGGGACGGCGAGCAGTACTTC

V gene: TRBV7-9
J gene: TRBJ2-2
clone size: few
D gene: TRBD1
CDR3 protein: CASSPRTGDTGELFF
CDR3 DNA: TGTGCCAGCAGCCCCCGGACAGGAGACACCGGGGAGCTGTTTTTT

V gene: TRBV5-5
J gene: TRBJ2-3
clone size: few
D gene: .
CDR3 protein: CASSWTGGPAYTDTQYF
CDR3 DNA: TGTGCCAGCAGCTGGACCGGGGGGCCGGCCTACACAGATACGCAGTATTTT

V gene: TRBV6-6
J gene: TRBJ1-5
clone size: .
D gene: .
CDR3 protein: CASSYFPGNQPQHF
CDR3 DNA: TGTGCCAGCAGTTACTTCCCAGGGAATCAGCCCCAGCATTTT

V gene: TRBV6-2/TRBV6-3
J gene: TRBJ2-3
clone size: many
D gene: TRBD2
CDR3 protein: CASSYKRGNPWYF
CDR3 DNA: TGTGCCAGCAGTTATAAGCGGGGGAATCCGTGGTATTTT

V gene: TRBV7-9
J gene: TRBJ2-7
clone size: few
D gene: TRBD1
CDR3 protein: CASSRGQTRSYEQYF
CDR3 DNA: TGTGCCAGCAGCAGGGGACAGACCCGCTCCTACGAGCAGTACTTC

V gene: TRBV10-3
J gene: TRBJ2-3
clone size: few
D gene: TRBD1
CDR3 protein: CAIGQDNTDTQYF
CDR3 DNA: TGTGCCATCGGACAGGATAACACAGATACGCAGTATTTT

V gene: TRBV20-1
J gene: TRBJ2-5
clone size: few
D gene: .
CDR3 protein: CSLPGTQYF
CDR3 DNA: TGCAGTCTCCCCGGGACCCAGTACTTC

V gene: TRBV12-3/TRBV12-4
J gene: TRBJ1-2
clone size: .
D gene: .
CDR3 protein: CASSWGTGYGYTF
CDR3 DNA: TGTGCCAGCAGTTGGGGGACGGGATATGGCTACACCTTC

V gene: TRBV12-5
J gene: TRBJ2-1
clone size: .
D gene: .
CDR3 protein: CASTPTGGQFF
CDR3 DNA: TGTGCTAGCACTCCTACTGGGGGGCAGTTCTTC

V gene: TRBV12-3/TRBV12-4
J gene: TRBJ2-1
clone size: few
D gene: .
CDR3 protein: CASRGGRYNEQFF
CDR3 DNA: TGTGCCAGCAGGGGGGGACGGTACAATGAGCAGTTCTTC

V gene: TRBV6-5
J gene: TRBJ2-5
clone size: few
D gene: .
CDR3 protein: CASKTTGVRETQYF
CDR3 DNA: TGTGCCAGCAAGACTACGGGGGTTCGAGAGACCCAGTACTTC

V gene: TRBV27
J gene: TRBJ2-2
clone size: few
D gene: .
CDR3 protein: CASSLGNTVNTGELFF
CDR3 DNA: TGTGCCAGCAGTTTGGGGAATACAGTAAACACCGGGGAGCTGTTTTTT

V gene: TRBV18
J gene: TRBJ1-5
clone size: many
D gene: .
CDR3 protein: CASSTDSDRNQPQHF
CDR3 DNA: TGTGCCAGCTCTACCGACAGTGATCGCAATCAGCCCCAGCATTTT

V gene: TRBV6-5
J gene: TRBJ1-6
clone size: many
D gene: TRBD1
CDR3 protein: CASRPSYRGANSPLHF
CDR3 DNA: TGTGCCAGCAGGCCCTCCTACAGGGGAGCGAATTCACCCCTCCACTTT

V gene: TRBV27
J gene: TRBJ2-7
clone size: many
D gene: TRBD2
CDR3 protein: CASTSRGYEQYF
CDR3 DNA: TGTGCCAGCACTTCGCGGGGGTACGAGCAGTACTTC

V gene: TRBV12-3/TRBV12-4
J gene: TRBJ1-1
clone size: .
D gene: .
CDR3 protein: CASITGRSKTEAFF
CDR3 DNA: TGTGCCAGCATTACAGGGAGGTCGAAGACTGAAGCTTTCTTT

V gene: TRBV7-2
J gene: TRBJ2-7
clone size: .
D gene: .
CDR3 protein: CASSYARQYEQYF
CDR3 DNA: TGTGCCAGCAGCTATGCTAGGCAATACGAGCAGTACTTC

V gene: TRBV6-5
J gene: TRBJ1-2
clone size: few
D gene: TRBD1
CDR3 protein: CASSYGQGVVYGYTF
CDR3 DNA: TGTGCCAGCAGTTACGGACAGGGGGTAGTCTATGGCTACACCTTC

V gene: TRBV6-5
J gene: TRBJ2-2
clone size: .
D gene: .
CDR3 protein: CASSYRDGTGELFF
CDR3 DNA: TGTGCCAGCAGTTACAGGGACGGTACCGGGGAGCTGTTTTTT

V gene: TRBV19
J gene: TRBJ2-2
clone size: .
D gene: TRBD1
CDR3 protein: CASTLRGQDPGELFF
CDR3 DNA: TGTGCCAGTACCCTTAGGGGACAGGACCCCGGGGAGCTGTTTTTT

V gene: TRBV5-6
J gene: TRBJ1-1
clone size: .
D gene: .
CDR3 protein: CASSLGPGRDTEAFF
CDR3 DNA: TGTGCCAGCAGCTTGGGGCCAGGGAGGGACACTGAAGCTTTCTTT

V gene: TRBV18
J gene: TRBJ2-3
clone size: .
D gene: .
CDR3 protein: CASSPSQGADTQYF
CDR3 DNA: TGTGCCAGCTCACCATCCCAGGGAGCAGATACGCAGTATTTT

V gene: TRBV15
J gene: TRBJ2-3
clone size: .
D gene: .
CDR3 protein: CATSSDPRASGTDTQYF
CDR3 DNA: TGTGCCACCAGCAGTGATCCCCGTGCAAGTGGCACAGATACGCAGTATTTT

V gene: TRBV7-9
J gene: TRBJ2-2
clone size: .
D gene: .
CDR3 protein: CASSLVTGYLSTGELFF
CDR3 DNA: TGTGCCAGCAGCTTAGTGACGGGATACCTAAGTACCGGGGAGCTGTTTTTT

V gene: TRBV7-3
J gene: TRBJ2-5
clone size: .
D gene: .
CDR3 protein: CASSFIVRGKETQYF
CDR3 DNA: TGTGCCAGCAGCTTCATCGTCAGGGGAAAAGAGACCCAGTACTTC

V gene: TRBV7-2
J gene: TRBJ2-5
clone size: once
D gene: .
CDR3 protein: CASSFSAGAPGSETQYF
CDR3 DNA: TGTGCCAGCAGCTTTTCGGCGGGGGCCCCCGGATCAGAGACCCAGTACTTC

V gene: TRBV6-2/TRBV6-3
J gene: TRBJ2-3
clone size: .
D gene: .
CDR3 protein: CASSYSGGQIPDTQYF
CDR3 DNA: TGTGCCAGCAGTTACTCCGGGGGGCAAATCCCCGATACGCAGTATTTT

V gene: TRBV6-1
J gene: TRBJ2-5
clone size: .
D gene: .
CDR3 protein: CASSEQLAFQETQYF
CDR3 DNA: TGTGCCAGCAGTGAGCAACTAGCTTTTCAAGAGACCCAGTACTTC

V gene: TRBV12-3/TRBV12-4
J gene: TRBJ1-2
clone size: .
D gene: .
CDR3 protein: CASSSGGIYGYTF
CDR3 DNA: TGTGCCAGCAGTTCTGGCGGGATCTATGGCTACACCTTC

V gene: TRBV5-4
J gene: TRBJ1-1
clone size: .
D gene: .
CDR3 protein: CASSSDTRGTEAFF
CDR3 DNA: TGTGCCAGCAGCTCGGACACCCGGGGGACTGAAGCTTTCTTT

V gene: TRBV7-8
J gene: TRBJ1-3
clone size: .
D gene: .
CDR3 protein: CASSLARARNTIYF
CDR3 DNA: TGTGCCAGCAGCTTGGCCCGGGCGAGAAACACCATATATTTT

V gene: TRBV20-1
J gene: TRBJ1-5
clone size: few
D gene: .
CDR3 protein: CSASSRVGQPQHF
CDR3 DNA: TGCAGTGCTAGTAGCAGGGTTGGGCAGCCCCAGCATTTT

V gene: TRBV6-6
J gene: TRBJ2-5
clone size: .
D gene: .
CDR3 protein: CASSALDRETQYF
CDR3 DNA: TGTGCCAGCAGTGCTTTGGACAGAGAGACCCAGTACTTC

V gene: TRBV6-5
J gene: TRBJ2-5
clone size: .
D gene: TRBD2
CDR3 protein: CASSYRLAQKETQYF
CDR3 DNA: TGTGCCAGCAGTTATCGACTAGCACAGAAAGAGACCCAGTACTTC